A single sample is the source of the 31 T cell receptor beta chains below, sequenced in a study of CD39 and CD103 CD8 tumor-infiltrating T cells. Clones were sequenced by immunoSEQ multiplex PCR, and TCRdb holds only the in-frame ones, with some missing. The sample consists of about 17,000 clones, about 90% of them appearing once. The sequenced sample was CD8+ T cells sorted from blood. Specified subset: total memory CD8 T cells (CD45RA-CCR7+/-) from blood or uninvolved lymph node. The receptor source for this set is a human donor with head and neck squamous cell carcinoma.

The CDR3 loop is CASSLDSGPSYEQYF. As DNA, the CDR3 is TGCGCCAGCAGCTTGGATTCAGGGCCCTCCTACGAGCAGTACTTC. This chain uses TRBV5-1 with TRBJ2-7, with D perhaps TRBD1 (5 bases). V lost 0 bases and J lost 0, with 10 bases in between. This CDR3 comprises 15 residues. Germline-derived CDR1 and CDR2 are SGHRS and YFSETQ.

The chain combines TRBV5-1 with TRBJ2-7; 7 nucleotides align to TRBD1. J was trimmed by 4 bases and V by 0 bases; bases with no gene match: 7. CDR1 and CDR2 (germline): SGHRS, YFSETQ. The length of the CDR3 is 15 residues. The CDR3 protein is CASSLGQGQSYEQYF. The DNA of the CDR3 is TGCGCCAGCAGCTTGGGACAGGGTCAAAGTTACGAGCAGTACTTC.

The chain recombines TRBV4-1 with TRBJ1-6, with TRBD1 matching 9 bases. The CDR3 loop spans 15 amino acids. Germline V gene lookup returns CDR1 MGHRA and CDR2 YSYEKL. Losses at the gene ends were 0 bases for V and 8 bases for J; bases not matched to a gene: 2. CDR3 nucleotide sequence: TGCGCCAGCAGCCAAGATGGGACAGGGTATTCACCCCTCCACTTT. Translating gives CASSQDGTGYSPLHF.

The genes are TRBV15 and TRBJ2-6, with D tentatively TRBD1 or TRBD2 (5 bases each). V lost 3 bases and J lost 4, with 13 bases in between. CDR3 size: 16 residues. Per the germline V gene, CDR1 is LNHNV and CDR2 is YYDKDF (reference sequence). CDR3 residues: CATSSGAGTGANVLTF. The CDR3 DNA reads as TGTGCCACCAGCAGTGGGGCAGGGACCGGGGCCAACGTCCTGACTTTC.

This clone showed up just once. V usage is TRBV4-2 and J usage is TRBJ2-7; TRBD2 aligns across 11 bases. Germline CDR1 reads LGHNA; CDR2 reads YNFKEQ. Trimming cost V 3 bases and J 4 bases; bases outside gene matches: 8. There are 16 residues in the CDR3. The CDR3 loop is CASSQPTSGGIYEQYF. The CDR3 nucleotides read TGTGCCAGCAGCCAGCCAACTAGCGGGGGAATATACGAGCAGTACTTC.

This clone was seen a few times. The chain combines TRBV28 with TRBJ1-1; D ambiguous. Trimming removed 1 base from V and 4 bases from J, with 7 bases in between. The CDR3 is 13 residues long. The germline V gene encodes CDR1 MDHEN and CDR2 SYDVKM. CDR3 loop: CASSLYLGTEAFF. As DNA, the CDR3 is TGTGCCAGCAGTTTATACCTGGGCACTGAAGCTTTCTTT.

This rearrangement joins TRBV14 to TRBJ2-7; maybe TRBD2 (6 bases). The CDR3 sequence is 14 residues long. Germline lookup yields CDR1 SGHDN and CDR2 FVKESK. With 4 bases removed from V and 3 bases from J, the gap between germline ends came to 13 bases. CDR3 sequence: CASSRGDGFYEQYF. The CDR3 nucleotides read TGTGCCAGCAGCCGCGGGGACGGCTTCTACGAGCAGTACTTC. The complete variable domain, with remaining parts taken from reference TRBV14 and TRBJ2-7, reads EAGVTQFPSHSVIEKGQTVTLRCDPISGHDNLYWYRRVMGKEIKFLLHFVKESKQDESGMPNNRFLAERTGGTYSTLKVQPAELEDSGVYFCASSRGDGFYEQYFGPGTRLTVT.

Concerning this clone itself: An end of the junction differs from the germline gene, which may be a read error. This CDR3 is CASSSTYQVPF. The CDR3 region has the DNA TGTGCCAGCAGCTCGACCTATCAGGTGCCCTTT. V gene TRBV5-6 combines with J gene TRBJ1-1; no firm D call. Germline CDR1 reads SGHDT; CDR2 reads YYEEEE. This CDR3 spans 11 amino acids.

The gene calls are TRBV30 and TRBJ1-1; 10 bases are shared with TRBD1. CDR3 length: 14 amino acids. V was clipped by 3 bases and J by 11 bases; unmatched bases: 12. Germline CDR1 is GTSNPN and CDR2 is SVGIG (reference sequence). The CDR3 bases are TGTGCCTGGAGGAGTGACAGGGGGCGACCAAGGGCTTTCTTT. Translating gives CAWRSDRGRPRAFF.

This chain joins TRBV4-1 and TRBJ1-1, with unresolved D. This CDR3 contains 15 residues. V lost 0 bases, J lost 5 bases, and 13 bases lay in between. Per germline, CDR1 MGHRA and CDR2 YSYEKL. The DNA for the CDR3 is TGCGCCAGCAGCCAAGATTCCGCAGGAAAGACTGAAGCTTTCTTT. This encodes CASSQDSAGKTEAFF.

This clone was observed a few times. CDR3 loop: CASSEGRLTYNEQFF. The CDR3, as DNA: TGTGCCAGCAGTGAGGGCAGGTTAACCTACAATGAGCAGTTCTTC. The V call is TRBV2, the J call TRBJ2-1; no clear D. CDR3 length: 15 amino acids. Trimming cost V 3 bases and J 2 bases, with 11 bases left between them. CDR1 is SNHLY and CDR2 is FYNNEI in the germline V gene. Full variable domain (outside the CDR3, taken from reference TRBV2 and TRBJ2-1): EPEVTQTPSHQVTQMGQEVILRCVPISNHLYFYWYRQILGQKVEFLVSFYNNEISEKSEIFDDQFSVERPDGSNFTLKIRSTKLEDSAMYFCASSEGRLTYNEQFFGPGTRLTVL.

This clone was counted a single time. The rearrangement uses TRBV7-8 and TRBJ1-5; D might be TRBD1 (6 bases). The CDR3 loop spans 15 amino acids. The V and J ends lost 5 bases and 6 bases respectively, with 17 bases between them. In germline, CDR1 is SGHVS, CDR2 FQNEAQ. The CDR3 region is CASSTLQGTAQPQHF. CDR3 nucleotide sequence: TGTGCCAGCAGCACCCTACAGGGTACGGCTCAGCCCCAGCATTTT.

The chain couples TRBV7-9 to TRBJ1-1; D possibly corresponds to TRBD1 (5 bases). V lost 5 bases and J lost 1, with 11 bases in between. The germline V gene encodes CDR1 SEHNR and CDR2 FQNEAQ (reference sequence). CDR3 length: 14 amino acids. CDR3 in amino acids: CASSTQDRNTEAFF. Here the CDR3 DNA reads TGTGCCAGCAGCACCCAAGACAGGAACACTGAAGCTTTCTTT.

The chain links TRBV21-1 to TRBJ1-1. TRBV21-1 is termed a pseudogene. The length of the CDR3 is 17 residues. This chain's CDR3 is CASSKDVLGHINTEAFF. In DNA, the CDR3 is TGTGCCAGCAGCAAAGATGTTTTAGGGCATATTAACACTGAAGCTTTCTTT.

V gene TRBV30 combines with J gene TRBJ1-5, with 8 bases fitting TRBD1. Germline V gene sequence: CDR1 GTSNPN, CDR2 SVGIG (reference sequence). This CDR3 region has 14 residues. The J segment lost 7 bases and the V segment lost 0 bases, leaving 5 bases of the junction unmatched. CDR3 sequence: CAWSVGQGRQPQHF. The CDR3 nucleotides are TGTGCCTGGAGTGTAGGACAGGGCAGACAGCCCCAGCATTTT.

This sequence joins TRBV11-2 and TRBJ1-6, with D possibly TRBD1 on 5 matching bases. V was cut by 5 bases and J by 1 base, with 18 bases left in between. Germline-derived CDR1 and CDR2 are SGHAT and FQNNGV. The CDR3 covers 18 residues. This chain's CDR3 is CASSPGAGIGSYNSPLHF. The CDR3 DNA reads TGTGCCAGCAGCCCTGGGGCAGGGATCGGGTCCTATAATTCACCCCTCCACTTT.

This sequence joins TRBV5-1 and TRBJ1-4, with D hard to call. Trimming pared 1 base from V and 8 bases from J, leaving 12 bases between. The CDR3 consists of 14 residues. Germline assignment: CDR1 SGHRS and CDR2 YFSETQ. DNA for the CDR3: TGCGCCAGCAGCTTGATTCCGGACGGAGAAAAACTGTTTTTT. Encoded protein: CASSLIPDGEKLFF.

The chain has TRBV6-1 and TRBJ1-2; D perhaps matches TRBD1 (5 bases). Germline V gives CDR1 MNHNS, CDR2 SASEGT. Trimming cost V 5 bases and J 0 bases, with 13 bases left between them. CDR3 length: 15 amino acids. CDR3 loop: CASSQGRTTNYGYTF. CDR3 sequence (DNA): TGTGCCAGCAGTCAGGGACGGACTACTAACTATGGCTACACCTTC.

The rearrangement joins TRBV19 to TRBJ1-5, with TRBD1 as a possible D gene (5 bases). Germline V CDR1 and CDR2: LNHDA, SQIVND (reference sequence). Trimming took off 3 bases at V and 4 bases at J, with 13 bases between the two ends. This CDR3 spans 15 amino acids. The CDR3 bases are TGTGCCAGTAGTATCGTGGCAGGGAGTAATCAGCCCCAGCATTTT. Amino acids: CASSIVAGSNQPQHF. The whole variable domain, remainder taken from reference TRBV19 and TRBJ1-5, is DGGITQSPKYLFRKEGQNVTLSCEQNLNHDAMYWYRQDPGQGLRLIYYSQIVNDFQKGDIAEGYSVSREKKESFPLTVTSAQKNPTAFYLCASSIVAGSNQPQHFGDGTRLSIL.

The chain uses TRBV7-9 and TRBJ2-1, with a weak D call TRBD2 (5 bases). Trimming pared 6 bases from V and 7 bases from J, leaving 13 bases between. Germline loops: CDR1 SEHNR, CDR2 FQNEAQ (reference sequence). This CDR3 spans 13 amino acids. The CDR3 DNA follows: TGTGCCAGCAGTTCCGGACTTTCTAATGAGCAGTTCTTC. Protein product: CASSSGLSNEQFF.

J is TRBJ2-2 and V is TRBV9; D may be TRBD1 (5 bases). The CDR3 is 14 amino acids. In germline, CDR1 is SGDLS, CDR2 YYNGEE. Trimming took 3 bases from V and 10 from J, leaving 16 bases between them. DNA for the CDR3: TGTGCCAGCAGCGAGGGGCCAGCGACGGAGGAGCTGTTTTTT. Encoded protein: CASSEGPATEELFF.

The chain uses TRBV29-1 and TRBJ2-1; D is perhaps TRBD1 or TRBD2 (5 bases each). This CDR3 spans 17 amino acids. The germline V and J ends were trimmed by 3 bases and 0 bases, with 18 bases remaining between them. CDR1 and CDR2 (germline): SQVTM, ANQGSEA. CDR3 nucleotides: TGCAGCGTTGATGGTGCTGGGACGGCGAGCTCCTACAATGAGCAGTTCTTC. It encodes CSVDGAGTASSYNEQFF.

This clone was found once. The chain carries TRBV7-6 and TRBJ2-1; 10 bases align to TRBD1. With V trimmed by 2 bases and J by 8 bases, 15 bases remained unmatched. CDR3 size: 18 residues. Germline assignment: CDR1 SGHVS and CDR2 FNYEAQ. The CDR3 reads CASSLFRFGQGVSDEQFF. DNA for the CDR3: TGTGCCAGCAGCTTATTCCGATTTGGACAGGGGGTTTCAGATGAGCAGTTCTTC.

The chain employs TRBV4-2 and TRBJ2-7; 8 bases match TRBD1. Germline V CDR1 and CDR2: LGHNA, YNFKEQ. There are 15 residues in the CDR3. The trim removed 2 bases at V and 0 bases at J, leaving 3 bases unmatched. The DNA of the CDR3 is TGTGCCAGCAGCCAAAGCGACAGGGGCTCCTACGAGCAGTACTTC. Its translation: CASSQSDRGSYEQYF.

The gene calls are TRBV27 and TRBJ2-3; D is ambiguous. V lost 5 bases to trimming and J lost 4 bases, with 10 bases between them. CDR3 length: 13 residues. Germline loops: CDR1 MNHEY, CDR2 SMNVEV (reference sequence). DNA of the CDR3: TGTGCCAGCAGTCATTTTGTCTCAGATACGCAGTATTTT. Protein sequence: CASSHFVSDTQYF.

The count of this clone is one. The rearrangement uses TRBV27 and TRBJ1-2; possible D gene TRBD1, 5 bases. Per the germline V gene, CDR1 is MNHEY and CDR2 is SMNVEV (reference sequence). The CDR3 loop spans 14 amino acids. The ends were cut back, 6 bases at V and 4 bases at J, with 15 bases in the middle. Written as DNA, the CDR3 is TGTGCCAGCAGGGTAGCAGGGTCCATCTATGGCTACACCTTC. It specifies CASRVAGSIYGYTF.

The CDR3 nucleotides read TGTGCCAGCAGCTTAGACCTGAATCAGCCCCAGCATTTT. Encoded protein: CASSLDLNQPQHF. V gene TRBV11-2 combines with J gene TRBJ1-5, with D hard to call. CDR3 length equals 13 residues. Germline CDR1 is SGHAT and CDR2 is FQNNGV. Trimming cost V 0 bases and J 4 bases, with 4 bases left between them.

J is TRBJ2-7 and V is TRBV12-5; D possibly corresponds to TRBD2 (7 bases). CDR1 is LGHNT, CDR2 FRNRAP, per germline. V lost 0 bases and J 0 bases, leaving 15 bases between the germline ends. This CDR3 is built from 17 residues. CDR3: CASGLVGRGFSSYEQYF. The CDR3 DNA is TGTGCTAGTGGTTTGGTAGGGAGGGGGTTTAGCTCCTACGAGCAGTACTTC.

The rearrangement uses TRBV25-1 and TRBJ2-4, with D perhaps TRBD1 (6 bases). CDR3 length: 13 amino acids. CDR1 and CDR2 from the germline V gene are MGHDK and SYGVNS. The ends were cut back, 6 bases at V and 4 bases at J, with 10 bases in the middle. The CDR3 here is CASRDRLKNIQYF. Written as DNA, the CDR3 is TGTGCCAGCAGAGACAGGCTAAAAAACATTCAGTACTTC.

The CDR3 loop reads CASSQAQLDTEAFF. In DNA form, the CDR3 reads TGCGCCAGCAGCCAAGCTCAACTGGACACTGAAGCTTTCTTT. The rearrangement joins TRBV4-1 to TRBJ1-1; D is uncertain. The CDR3 sequence is 14 residues long. From germline, CDR1 is MGHRA and CDR2 YSYEKL. V lost 1 base, J lost 3 bases, and 9 bases lay in between.

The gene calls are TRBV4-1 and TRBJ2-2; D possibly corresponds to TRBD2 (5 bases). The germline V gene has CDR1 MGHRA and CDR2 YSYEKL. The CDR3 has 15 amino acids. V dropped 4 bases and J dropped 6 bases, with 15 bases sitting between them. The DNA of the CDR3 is TGCGCCAGCAGCCTTCCGGGGATCTCTCCCGGGGAGCTGTTTTTT. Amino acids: CASSLPGISPGELFF.